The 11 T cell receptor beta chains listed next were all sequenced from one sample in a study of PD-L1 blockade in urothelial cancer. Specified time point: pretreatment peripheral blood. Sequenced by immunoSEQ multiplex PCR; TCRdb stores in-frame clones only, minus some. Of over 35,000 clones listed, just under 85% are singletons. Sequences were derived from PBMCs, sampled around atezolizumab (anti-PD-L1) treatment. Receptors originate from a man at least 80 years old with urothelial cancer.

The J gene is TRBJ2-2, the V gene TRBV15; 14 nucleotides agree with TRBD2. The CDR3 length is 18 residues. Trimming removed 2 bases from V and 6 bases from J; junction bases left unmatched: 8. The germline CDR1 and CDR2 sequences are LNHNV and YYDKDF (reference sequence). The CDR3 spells CATSRPGLAGARAGELFF. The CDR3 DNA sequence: TGTGCCACCAGCAGACCGGGACTAGCGGGAGCGCGAGCCGGGGAGCTGTTTTTT.

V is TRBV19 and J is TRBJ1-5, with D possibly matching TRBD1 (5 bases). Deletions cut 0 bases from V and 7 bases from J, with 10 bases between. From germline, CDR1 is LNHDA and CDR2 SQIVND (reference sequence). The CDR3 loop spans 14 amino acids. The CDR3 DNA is TGTGCCAGTAGTATAGATGGGGGGGTCCAGCCCCAGCATTTT. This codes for CASSIDGGVQPQHF. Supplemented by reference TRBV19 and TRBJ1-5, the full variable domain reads DGGITQSPKYLFRKEGQNVTLSCEQNLNHDAMYWYRQDPGQGLRLIYYSQIVNDFQKGDIAEGYSVSREKKESFPLTVTSAQKNPTAFYLCASSIDGGVQPQHFGDGTRLSIL.

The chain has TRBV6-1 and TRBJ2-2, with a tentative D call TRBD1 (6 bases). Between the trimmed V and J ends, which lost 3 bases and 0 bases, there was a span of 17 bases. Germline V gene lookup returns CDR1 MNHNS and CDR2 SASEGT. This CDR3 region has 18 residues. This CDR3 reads CASSDPDFDRPNTGELFF. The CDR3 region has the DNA TGTGCCAGCAGTGATCCCGACTTCGACAGGCCGAACACCGGGGAGCTGTTTTTT.

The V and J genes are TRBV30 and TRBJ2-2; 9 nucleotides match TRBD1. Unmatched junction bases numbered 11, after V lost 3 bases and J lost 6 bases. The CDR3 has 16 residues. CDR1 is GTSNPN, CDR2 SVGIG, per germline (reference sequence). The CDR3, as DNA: TGTGCCTGGAGGGTACAGGGGGCTTCTTACCCCGGGGAGCTGTTTTTT. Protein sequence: CAWRVQGASYPGELFF.

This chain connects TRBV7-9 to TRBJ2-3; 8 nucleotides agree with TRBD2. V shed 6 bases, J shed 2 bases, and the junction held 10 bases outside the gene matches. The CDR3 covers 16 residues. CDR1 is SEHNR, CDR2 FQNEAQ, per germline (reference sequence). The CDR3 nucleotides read TGTGCCAGCAGTTATAGCGGGAACCAGGTCACAGATACGCAGTATTTT. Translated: CASSYSGNQVTDTQYF.

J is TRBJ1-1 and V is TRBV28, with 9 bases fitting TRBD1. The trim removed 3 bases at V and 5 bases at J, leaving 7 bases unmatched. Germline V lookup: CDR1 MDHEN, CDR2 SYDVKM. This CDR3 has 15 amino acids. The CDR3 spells CASSLATGGMTEAFF. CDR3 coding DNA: TGTGCCAGCAGTTTGGCTACAGGGGGCATGACTGAAGCTTTCTTT.

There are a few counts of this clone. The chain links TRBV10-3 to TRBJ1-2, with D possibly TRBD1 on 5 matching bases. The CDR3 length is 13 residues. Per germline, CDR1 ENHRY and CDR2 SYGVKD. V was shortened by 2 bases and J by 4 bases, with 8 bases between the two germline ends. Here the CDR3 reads CAISEGGVYGYTF. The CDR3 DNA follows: TGTGCCATCAGTGAGGGGGGGGTCTATGGCTACACCTTC.

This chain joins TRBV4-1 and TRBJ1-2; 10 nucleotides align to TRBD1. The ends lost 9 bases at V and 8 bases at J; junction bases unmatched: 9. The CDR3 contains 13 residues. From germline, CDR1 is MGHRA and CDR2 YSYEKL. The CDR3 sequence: CASSTGTGDGYTF. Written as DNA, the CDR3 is TGCGCCAGTAGCACCGGGACAGGGGACGGCTACACCTTC.

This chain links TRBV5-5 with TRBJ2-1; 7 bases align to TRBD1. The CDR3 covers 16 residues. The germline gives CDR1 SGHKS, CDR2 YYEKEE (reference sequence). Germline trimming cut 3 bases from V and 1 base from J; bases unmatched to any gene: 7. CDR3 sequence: CASSSTPTGSYNEQFF. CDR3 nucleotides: TGTGCCAGCAGCTCCACCCCGACAGGGTCCTACAATGAGCAGTTCTTC.

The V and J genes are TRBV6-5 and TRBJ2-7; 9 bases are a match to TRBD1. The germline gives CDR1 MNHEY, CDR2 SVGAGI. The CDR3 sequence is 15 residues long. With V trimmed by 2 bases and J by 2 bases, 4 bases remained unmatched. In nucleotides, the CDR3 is TGTGCCAGCAGTTACCGCCGGGACAGGGCCTACGAGCAGTACTTC. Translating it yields CASSYRRDRAYEQYF.

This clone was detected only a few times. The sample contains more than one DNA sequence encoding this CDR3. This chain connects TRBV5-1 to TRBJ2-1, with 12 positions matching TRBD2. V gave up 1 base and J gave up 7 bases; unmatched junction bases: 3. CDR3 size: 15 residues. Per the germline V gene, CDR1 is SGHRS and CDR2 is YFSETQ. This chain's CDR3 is CASSLTSGRINEQFF. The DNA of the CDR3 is TGCGCCAGCAGCTTGACTAGCGGGAGGATAAATGAGCAGTTCTTC.